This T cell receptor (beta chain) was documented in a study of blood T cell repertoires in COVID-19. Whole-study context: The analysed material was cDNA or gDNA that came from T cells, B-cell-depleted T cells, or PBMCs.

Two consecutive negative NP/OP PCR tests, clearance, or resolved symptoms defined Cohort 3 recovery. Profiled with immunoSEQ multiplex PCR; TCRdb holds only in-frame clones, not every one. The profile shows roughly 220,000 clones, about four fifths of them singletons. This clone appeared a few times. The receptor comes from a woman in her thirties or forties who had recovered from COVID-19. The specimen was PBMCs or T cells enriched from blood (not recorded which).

The CDR3 spells CASSKPGQSTGELFF. Here the CDR3 DNA reads TGTGCCAGCAGTAAACCGGGACAGAGTACCGGGGAGCTGTTTTTT. The chain links TRBV7-2 to TRBJ2-2; 7 bases are a match to TRBD1. This CDR3 is 15 amino acids long. Trimming at V came to 6 bases and at J to 5 bases, leaving 9 bases not matched to a gene. Germline V gene data show CDR1 as SGHTA and CDR2 as FQGNSA.